Below, 10 T cell receptor beta chains from the same sample are listed, as sequenced in a study of cytomegalovirus exposure and HLA in healthy donors (dated by TCRdb to 2017 to 2019). Library prep was done by the immunoSEQ multiplex PCR assay. For the multiplex PCR, a mixture combining 60 forward primers for TCR Vbeta segments and 13 reverse primers for TCR Jbeta segments was used. In TCRdb, the immuneACCESS table is reduced to in-frame sequences with V and J assigned. These tables do not hold every clone; where another copy was compared, an unresolved V gene accounts for under half, and the others remain unexplained. The sample records about 150,000 clones, around three quarters of which are singletons. Around 1.9% of the sample lies in the top ten. The sequencing sample was made of PBMCs. The source of these receptors is a woman in her thirties or forties in good health and CMV-seronegative.

V gene TRBV6-1 combines with J gene TRBJ2-1, with 10 bases lining up with TRBD1. Germline values: CDR1 MNHNS, CDR2 SASEGT. The V segment lost 7 bases and the J segment 4 bases; nucleotides outside the gene matches: 4. The CDR3 length is 14 residues. The CDR3 DNA reads as TGTGCCAGCACATCGGACAGGGGGTACAATGAGCAGTTCTTC. Protein: CASTSDRGYNEQFF.

The chain has TRBV11-2 and TRBJ1-1, with 8 positions matching TRBD1. CDR1 is SGHAT, CDR2 FQNNGV, per germline. The junction had 11 bases not matched to a gene; V was cut back by 3 bases and J by 5 bases. The CDR3 covers 16 residues. CDR3 nucleotide sequence: TGTGCCAGCAGCTTTGGTCTCAGGGGGCGATATACTGAAGCTTTCTTT. It translates to CASSFGLRGRYTEAFF. The variable domain in full, completed from reference TRBV11-2 and TRBJ1-1, reads EAGVAQSPRYKIIEKRQSVAFWCNPISGHATLYWYQQILGQGPKLLIQFQNNGVVDDSQLPKDRFSAERLKGVDSTLKIQPAKLEDSAVYLCASSFGLRGRYTEAFFGQGTRLTVV.

The V call is TRBV15, the J call TRBJ1-4, with TRBD1 matching over 7 bases. CDR3 size: 15 residues. The trim removed 3 bases at V and 7 bases at J, leaving 8 bases unmatched. The V gene's germline CDR1 is LNHNV and CDR2 YYDKDF (reference sequence). The chain's CDR3 is CATSSVDRAGEKLFF. For the CDR3, the DNA is TGTGCCACCAGCAGCGTAGACAGGGCTGGTGAAAAACTGTTTTTT.

The chain recombines TRBV2 with TRBJ2-7; D gene unclear. Germline loops: CDR1 SNHLY, CDR2 FYNNEI. V was clipped by 6 bases and J by 3 bases, with 18 bases between them. This CDR3 has 15 residues. CDR3 coding DNA: TGTGCCAGCAGGCCGACGACTCAACCCTACTACGAGCAGTACTTC. The encoded protein is CASRPTTQPYYEQYF.

V is TRBV15 and J is TRBJ2-6; no clear D. The germline V and J ends were trimmed by 5 bases and 0 bases, with 5 bases remaining between them. Germline V gene sequence: CDR1 LNHNV, CDR2 YYDKDF (reference sequence). The CDR3 has 14 amino acids. The CDR3 loop is CATSVRSGANVLTF. CDR3 bases: TGTGCCACCAGCGTCCGCTCTGGGGCCAACGTCCTGACTTTC.

J is TRBJ1-5 and V is TRBV18; D possibly corresponds to TRBD1 (6 bases). The length of the CDR3 is 16 residues. CDR1 and CDR2 from the germline V gene are KGHSH and LQKENI. Trimming pared 3 bases from V and 1 base from J, leaving 13 bases between. In DNA, the CDR3 is TGTGCCAGCTCACCTTCAGGGGTCACGAGCAATCAGCCCCAGCATTTT. This encodes CASSPSGVTSNQPQHF.

The rearrangement uses TRBV27 and TRBJ1-2; D is perhaps TRBD1 (5 bases). The V end was cut by 5 bases, the J end by 2 bases, with 9 bases between. Germline lookup yields CDR1 MNHEY and CDR2 SMNVEV (reference sequence). The CDR3 spans 13 residues. DNA for the CDR3: TGTGCCAGCAGTCGGGACTTAAACTATGGCTACACCTTC. The encoded protein is CASSRDLNYGYTF.

The rearrangement uses TRBV5-1 and TRBJ2-1; TRBD2 agrees at 9 bases. The germline V gene has CDR1 SGHRS and CDR2 YFSETQ. Trimming at V came to 0 bases and at J to 5 bases, leaving 3 bases not matched to a gene. The CDR3 has 15 amino acids. The DNA for the CDR3 is TGCGCCAGCAGCTTGGGGACTAGCGCCAACAATGAGCAGTTCTTC. It encodes CASSLGTSANNEQFF.

The V and J genes are TRBV15 and TRBJ1-4; no definite D call. This CDR3 has 14 amino acids. Trimming took 5 bases from V and 5 from J, leaving 12 bases between them. Germline lookup yields CDR1 LNHNV and CDR2 YYDKDF (reference sequence). The CDR3 region is CATSSLGENEKLFF. The CDR3 DNA follows: TGTGCCACCAGCTCCCTCGGGGAAAATGAAAAACTGTTTTTT.

This clone was picked up a small number of times. The chain is built from TRBV5-1 and TRBJ1-4, with unresolved D. Germline V lookup: CDR1 SGHRS, CDR2 YFSETQ. The CDR3 is 15 amino acids. V lost 3 bases and J lost 4, with 13 bases in between. CDR3 loop: CASSSAEVRNEKLFF. The CDR3 coding sequence is TGCGCCAGCAGCTCTGCAGAAGTCCGTAATGAAAAACTGTTTTTT. The full variable domain, with the rest looked up from reference TRBV5-1 and TRBJ1-4, is KAGVTQTPRYLIKTRGQQVTLSCSPISGHRSVSWYQQTPGQGLQFLFEYFSETQRNKGNFPGRFSGRQFSNSRSEMNVSTLELGDSALYLCASSSAEVRNEKLFFGSGTQLSVL.